What follows are 28 T cell receptor beta chains derived from one specimen sequenced in a study of cytomegalovirus exposure and HLA in healthy donors. The PCR ran on 60 Vbeta and 13 Jbeta primers. This table comes from immunoSEQ multiplex PCR, and its TCRdb copy is limited to in-frame clones, with some not included. Among more than 95,000 clones, 50% to 70% were seen once, and the ten largest hold roughly 8.6%. The sample taken for sequencing was PBMCs. The receptor set was obtained from a woman aged 40 to 50 in good health and CMV-seropositive.

Note on this clone: The germline gene is not matched at one end of the junction; a read error may be the cause. The chain combines TRBV6-1 with TRBJ1-2, with 8 bases identical to TRBD1. The germline CDR1 and CDR2 sequences are MNHNS and SASEGT. CDR3 length equals 13 residues. The DNA for the CDR3 is TGTGCCAGCAGTGAAGCGGAATCCGACAGGGGATCCTTC. It yields the protein CASSEAESDRGSF.

The rearrangement uses TRBV5-5 and TRBJ2-7; TRBD1 matches 9 bases. Trimming took 0 bases from V and 2 from J; bases not matched to a gene: 6. Germline assignment: CDR1 SGHKS and CDR2 YYEKEE (reference sequence). The CDR3 has 16 residues. The CDR3 sequence: CASSLAGTGNPYEQYF. The CDR3 DNA reads TGTGCCAGCAGCTTGGCCGGGACAGGGAACCCCTACGAGCAGTACTTC.

The V gene is TRBV5-1, the J gene TRBJ1-3, with D unclear. CDR1 and CDR2 (germline): SGHRS, YFSETQ. Between the trimmed V and J ends, which lost 0 bases and 0 bases, there was a span of 22 bases. This CDR3 has 20 amino acids. This CDR3 reads CASSLVLNTRARNSGNTIYF. CDR3 in DNA: TGCGCCAGCAGCTTGGTTTTGAACACGCGGGCCCGAAACTCTGGAAACACCATATATTTT.

This chain joins TRBV29-1 and TRBJ2-3; TRBD2 matches 7 bases. Per germline, CDR1 SQVTM and CDR2 ANQGSEA. J lost 4 bases, V lost 3 bases, and 4 bases had no gene match. There are 13 residues in the CDR3. DNA for the CDR3: TGCAGCGTTGAGGGCGGGAGTGCAGATACGCAGTATTTT. Translating it yields CSVEGGSADTQYF.

This clone was seen more than once but under ten times. The CDR3 here is CASSPYTGDTQYF. CDR3 in DNA: TGTGCCAGCAGTCCTTACACGGGAGATACGCAGTATTTT. J is TRBJ2-3 and V is TRBV28; D remains ambiguous. The germline CDR1 and CDR2 sequences are MDHEN and SYDVKM. The V end was cut by 5 bases, the J end by 5 bases, with 11 bases between. This CDR3 has 13 residues.

The chain employs TRBV15 and TRBJ2-5; 7 nucleotides align to TRBD1. CDR1 and CDR2 (germline): LNHNV, YYDKDF (reference sequence). CDR3 length equals 13 residues. J lost 2 bases, V lost 9 bases, and 6 bases had no gene match. The CDR3 region has the DNA TGTGCCACAGAATTGGACAGGCAAGAGACCCAGTACTTC. It translates to CATELDRQETQYF.

A few counts support this clone. The chain employs TRBV4-1 and TRBJ2-5; D might be TRBD2 (6 bases). Between the trimmed V and J ends, which lost 1 base and 0 bases, there was a span of 12 bases. CDR1 and CDR2 (germline): MGHRA, YSYEKL. CDR3 length equals 16 residues. The CDR3 DNA is TGCGCCAGCAGCCAAGCTCCGGGGGAGTACCAAGAGACCCAGTACTTC. Translation: CASSQAPGEYQETQYF.

This clone appeared a few times. The chain joins TRBV7-8 to TRBJ2-7; 10 nucleotides agree with TRBD1. This CDR3 is built from 17 residues. V gave up 5 bases and J gave up 3 bases; unmatched junction bases: 13. Germline CDR1 is SGHVS and CDR2 is FQNEAQ. DNA of the CDR3: TGTGCCAGCAGCCCACCTCTGAGGACAGGGGGGATCTACGAGCAGTACTTC. Its protein is CASSPPLRTGGIYEQYF.

The V gene is TRBV15, the J gene TRBJ2-1; D may be TRBD2 (6 bases). The CDR3 covers 20 residues. Trimming took 0 bases from V and 5 from J, leaving 26 bases between them. Germline CDR1 and CDR2: LNHNV and YYDKDF (reference sequence). The CDR3 DNA reads TGTGCCACCAGCAGAGATGGGTCCCTGGGTTGGTCGCGGGACCACAATGAGCAGTTCTTC. Encoded protein: CATSRDGSLGWSRDHNEQFF.

This clone appeared a few times. V usage is TRBV9 and J usage is TRBJ1-1; a weak D match, TRBD1 (6 bases). Trimming removed 3 bases at V and 5 bases at J, with 14 bases between. This CDR3 has 14 residues. Germline values: CDR1 SGDLS, CDR2 YYNGEE. The CDR3 sequence: CASSAKTGATEAFF. The CDR3, as DNA: TGTGCCAGCAGCGCCAAGACAGGCGCGACTGAAGCTTTCTTT.

In its sample, this clone was seen a few times. This chain joins TRBV7-3 and TRBJ2-5, with D possibly being TRBD1 (6 bases). The CDR3 is 15 amino acids. The V and J ends lost 5 bases and 3 bases respectively, with 16 bases between them. CDR1 is SGHTA and CDR2 is FQGTGA in the germline V gene. The CDR3 sequence: CASSGVWGPKETQYF. The CDR3 nucleotides are TGTGCCAGCAGCGGCGTCTGGGGGCCAAAAGAGACCCAGTACTTC.

The chain joins TRBV4-2 to TRBJ2-3, with D perhaps matching TRBD1 (5 bases). Per the germline V gene, CDR1 is LGHNA and CDR2 is YNFKEQ. The CDR3 contains 16 residues. With 3 bases removed from V and 4 bases from J, the gap between germline ends came to 17 bases. CDR3 coding DNA: TGTGCCAGCAGCCAGCAAACCCAAAGGGGCCCAGATACGCAGTATTTT. It translates to CASSQQTQRGPDTQYF.

V gene TRBV14 combines with J gene TRBJ2-2, with D maybe TRBD2 (6 bases). This CDR3 has 18 amino acids. Per the germline V gene, CDR1 is SGHDN and CDR2 is FVKESK. Trimming removed 3 bases from V and 9 bases from J, with 26 bases in between. The CDR3 DNA follows: TGTGCCAGCAGCCACGGAGAACTAGCTCCGGCGCGCAGCAGGGAGCTGTTTTTT. Amino acid sequence: CASSHGELAPARSRELFF.

This chain uses TRBV7-8 with TRBJ2-2; 15 nucleotides line up with TRBD2. Germline CDR1 and CDR2: SGHVS and FQNEAQ. V was clipped by 2 bases and J by 8 bases; unmatched bases: 6. CDR3 length: 17 amino acids. Here the CDR3 reads CASSLSGLAGGLGELFF. The CDR3 nucleotides read TGTGCCAGCAGCTTATCGGGACTAGCGGGAGGATTAGGGGAGCTGTTTTTT.

CDR3 region: CAITSGAQETQYF. Written as DNA, the CDR3 is TGTGCCATCACTAGCGGAGCCCAAGAGACCCAGTACTTC. The chain uses TRBV10-3 and TRBJ2-5; 7 bases agree with TRBD2. Losses at the gene ends were 7 bases for V and 1 base for J; bases not matched to a gene: 3. CDR1 and CDR2 (germline): ENHRY, SYGVKD. CDR3 length: 13 residues.

The rearrangement joins TRBV27 to TRBJ2-7; 12 bases match TRBD2. J gave up 2 bases and V 4 bases, and 6 bases lay outside the gene matches. CDR1 is MNHEY, CDR2 SMNVEV, per germline (reference sequence). This CDR3 is built from 16 residues. The CDR3 DNA reads as TGTGCCAGCAGTTCACTTCTAGCGGGAGGGGCCTACGAGCAGTACTTC. It yields the protein CASSSLLAGGAYEQYF.

On this clone itself: Mismatch with germline at one junction end may stem from a read error. The genes are TRBV9 and TRBJ1-2; D gene unclear. The CDR3 consists of 15 residues. CDR1 and CDR2 from the germline V gene are SGDLS and YYNGEE. The CDR3 DNA reads as TGTGCCAGCAGCCCTGCTTCTCCCCTTAACTATGTCTACACCTTC. As protein: CASSPASPLNYVYTF.

The chain recombines TRBV7-9 with TRBJ1-2; D is uncertain. The CDR3 extends over 15 amino acids. CDR1 is SEHNR, CDR2 FQNEAQ, per germline (reference sequence). V was pared by 5 bases and J by 4 bases, with 17 bases between. CDR3 nucleotide sequence: TGTGCCAGCAGCCACTCCCGGGGAGTTGGCTATGGCTACACCTTC. It yields the protein CASSHSRGVGYGYTF. Full variable domain (rest looked up from reference TRBV7-9 and TRBJ1-2): DTGVSQNPRHKITKRGQNVTFRCDPISEHNRLYWYRQTLGQGPEFLTYFQNEAQLEKSRLLSDRFSAERPKGSFSTLEIQRTEQGDSAMYLCASSHSRGVGYGYTFGSGTRLTVV.

Details on this clone: The junction and the germline gene differ at one end; a read error may be behind it. The chain employs TRBV6-1 and TRBJ2-4; possible D gene TRBD2, 5 bases. The CDR3 loop spans 12 amino acids. Germline CDR1 is MNHNS and CDR2 is SASEGT. The CDR3 loop is CASSDEGWQVDF. The CDR3 DNA is TGTGCCAGCAGTGATGAGGGTTGGCAAGTGGACTTC.

The gene calls are TRBV5-6 and TRBJ2-1, with 7 bases that match TRBD2. J lost 5 bases, V lost 7 bases, and 12 bases had no gene match. Germline V gene sequence: CDR1 SGHDT, CDR2 YYEEEE. The CDR3 extends over 15 amino acids. For the CDR3, the DNA is TGTGCCAGCCACCATCGGGAGGAGAAGAACAATGAGCAGTTCTTC. It codes for CASHHREEKNNEQFF. Together with reference TRBV5-6 and TRBJ2-1, the CDR3 gives the full variable domain: DAGVTQSPTHLIKTRGQQVTLRCSPKSGHDTVSWYQQALGQGPQFIFQYYEEEERQRGNFPDRFSGHQFPNYSSELNVNALLLGDSALYLCASHHREEKNNEQFFGPGTRLTVL.

This clone showed up just once. The rearrangement joins TRBV5-1 to TRBJ2-1; 13 positions match TRBD2. The CDR3 is 15 amino acids. Per germline, CDR1 SGHRS and CDR2 YFSETQ. Trimming cost V 0 bases and J 7 bases; bases outside gene matches: 1. CDR3 in amino acids: CASSLVGLAGNEQFF. CDR3 DNA: TGCGCCAGCAGCTTGGTGGGACTAGCGGGAAATGAGCAGTTCTTC.

This clone has a handful of counts. The V and J genes are TRBV4-2 and TRBJ2-7, with D tentatively TRBD2 (5 bases). Trimming removed 5 bases at V and 0 bases at J, with 23 bases between. CDR1 LGHNA and CDR2 YNFKEQ come from the germline V gene. This CDR3 region has 18 residues. The CDR3 DNA reads TGTGCCAGCAGCGTAGGATCCCGACTCGAGCGGAGCTCCTACGAGCAGTACTTC. Its protein is CASSVGSRLERSSYEQYF.

This chain uses TRBV7-2 with TRBJ1-2; TRBD1 is a possible D gene (6 bases). Germline V gene sequence: CDR1 SGHTA, CDR2 FQGNSA. The V and J ends lost 6 bases and 5 bases respectively, with 16 bases between them. CDR3 size: 14 residues. The CDR3 region has the DNA TGTGCCAGCAGTCCTAGTTGGACAGCTTATGGCTACACCTTC. It yields the protein CASSPSWTAYGYTF.

For this clone: One end of the junction is discordant with germline, which a read error may explain. The same CDR3 is also encoded by other DNA sequences in this sample. The chain couples TRBV2 to TRBJ2-3; weak D call: TRBD2 (6 bases). CDR1 is SNHLY and CDR2 is FYNNEI in the germline V gene. CDR3 length: 15 amino acids. The CDR3: CASSPTRVGIDTQYF. The DNA for the CDR3 is TGTGCCAGCAGTCCGACTAGAGTCGGTATAGATACACAGTATTTT.

Only one count was recorded for this clone. The rearrangement uses TRBV7-6 and TRBJ2-7, with D tentatively TRBD2 (6 bases). Germline values: CDR1 SGHVS, CDR2 FNYEAQ. This CDR3 has 14 amino acids. V lost 2 bases to trimming and J lost 7 bases, with 15 bases between them. CDR3 sequence (DNA): TGTGCCAGCAGCTTATTGGGGGGAGGAGGAGAGCAGTACTTC. Amino acids: CASSLLGGGGEQYF.

CDR3 protein: CASSQDIGGNQPQHF. The CDR3, as DNA: TGCGCCAGCAGCCAAGATATAGGGGGAAATCAGCCCCAGCATTTT. V gene TRBV4-1 combines with J gene TRBJ1-5, with D maybe TRBD1 (6 bases). Germline assignment: CDR1 MGHRA and CDR2 YSYEKL. Trimming took off 0 bases at V and 4 bases at J, with 10 bases between the two ends. The CDR3 length is 15 residues.

Here the CDR3 reads CASSERAGGGTGELFF. As DNA, the CDR3 is TGTGCCAGCAGCGAAAGAGCGGGAGGTGGAACCGGGGAGCTGTTTTTT. The V call is TRBV9, the J call TRBJ2-2; the match to TRBD2 covers 9 bases. This CDR3 comprises 16 residues. J gave up 5 bases and V 3 bases, and 8 bases lay outside the gene matches. Germline-derived CDR1 and CDR2 are SGDLS and YYNGEE.

This clone has just a few counts. The V gene is TRBV7-3, the J gene TRBJ1-1; D is possibly TRBD1 (6 bases). This CDR3 spans 15 amino acids. Trimming took 5 bases from V and 1 from J, leaving 14 bases between them. CDR1 SGHTA and CDR2 FQGTGA come from the germline V gene. CDR3 sequence (DNA): TGTGCCAGCAGCCGCCAACCGACAGGGAACACTGAAGCTTTCTTT. This translates into CASSRQPTGNTEAFF.